This T cell receptor (beta chain) stems from a study of cytomegalovirus exposure and HLA in healthy donors (TCRdb year 2017). Broadly, across the study: In an earlier analysis of fewer than 750 of the donors, approximately 300 Gb of sequence data and roughly 100 million unique TCR beta sequences from roughly 200 million T cells were reported. An early release covering approximately 600 HLA-typed donors comprised roughly 300 gigabases of sequencing data and tens of millions of unique TCR sequences. Among the roughly 400 genotyped donors, 81% belonged to the genetic ancestry cluster associated with self-reported Caucasian donors. The aim of the study was to test whether cataloging public T cell receptors could identify signatures of past pathogen exposure. The T cell repertoires of 550 to 850 subjects were profiled by immunosequencing and related to cytomegalovirus serostatus. Besides the first cohort of hundreds of subjects, a separate validation cohort made up of 120 different subjects was used. High-throughput TCR immunosequencing, statistical association of individual TCRs with disease status, and machine learning were combined to predict cytomegalovirus infection status. A later analysis re-examined previously published TCR beta repertoires from roughly 650 donors and added high-resolution HLA genotyping to investigate patterns of TCR occurrence. Rather than drawing on any new phenotypic data, the later analysis identified candidate immune exposures from TCR beta sequences and the way those sequences occurred across donors. In an earlier analysis of 550 to 700 of the donors, high-throughput TCR beta sequencing was used to judge whether each TCR beta V gene segment behaved as functional or pseudogenic. Donor age, sex, ethnicity and CMV serostatus were compiled together with the repertoire data. In a later genetic analysis, genome-wide SNP genotypes for 398 of the 666 donors were used, and that subset was treated as a discovery cohort. Every repertoire in the discovery cohort had been generated on one and the same sequencing platform. HLA typing included class I and class II loci at four-digit resolution. The number of donors typed differed by locus, with about 629-630 for A, B, C, DRB1 and DQB1, around 500 for DQA1, nearly 610 for DPA1, and 450 to 480 for DPB1. Five DR-DQ haplotypes were handled as single units for association and clustering because linkage in the cohort was strong. Among roughly 400 genotyped donors of the cohort, an average of about 220,000 unique TCR beta nucleotide sequences was sequenced per donor, of which roughly 17% were non-productive. Paper-wide results and their limitations: The cohort was sequenced for TCR beta chains only, and without alpha or paired-chain data the features that could be detected were limited. According to a later genetic analysis, donors in an Asian-associated ancestry cluster had fewer N-insertions in productive TCRs than the roughly 700-donor mean. Because counts were too low, more than 15 rarely observed V segments, including chromosome 9 orphons, were excluded from the earlier analysis of 587 of the donors. In both the original and validation cohorts, the classifier was reported to diagnose cytomegalovirus status with high specificity and sensitivity. Most TCR sequences were seen in very few donors, while some public TCRs were found in many individuals. CMV serostatus was the only immune exposure information available for the cohort. At a false discovery rate of 0.05, a later analysis linked under 20,000 TCR beta sequences to specific HLA alleles. Sequencing depth was assumed to be roughly uniform across donors in the presence/absence analyses, though that assumption may not hold. In a later analysis, most CMV-associated TCR beta chains were found to appear HLA-restricted, with HLA associations seemingly driven largely by CMV exposure. The sequencing pipeline was judged likely to have produced a cluster of highly shared sequence variants as a technical artifact. Linkage disequilibrium might explain the correlated functional status among segregating V segments, but an unknown experimental factor could not be ruled out. In vitro tests confirmed that three of the cytomegalovirus-associated TCR beta chains recognize cytomegalovirus antigens. Broadly in line with IMGT annotations, most TCR beta V segments showed up in productive rearrangements about 90% or about 30% of the time in an earlier analysis of several hundred of the donors. In a later genetic analysis, a missense DCLRE1C variant was associated with V-gene and J-gene trimming of TCR beta chains, and the association was replicated in an independent cohort. When HLA alleles, especially DR and DQ, strongly co-occurred, TCR associations were difficult to assign to individual alleles. In a later analysis, HLA-associated TCR beta chains showed more clonal expansion and lower generation probabilities than non-associated chains that were equally common. The authors suggested that the approach could potentially be generalized to other disease states and immunological phenotypes. A further reported finding was that TCR beta sequences accurately predicted the HLA-A and HLA-B alleles for most subjects in the first cohort. A later analysis found that TCR association rates varied across HLA loci, with DRB1 alleles showing the most associated TCRs and HLA-C alleles the fewest. Because some donors lacked HLA typing at each locus, the association tests relied only on the typed subset. In a later analysis, several top co-occurrence clusters were reported to appear linked to parvovirus B19, influenza, CMV and Epstein-Barr virus. Some IMGT-functional V segments, including TRBV6-2 and TRBV6-3, could not be distinguished by the 87-base-pair reads and were therefore excluded. In the study, about 150 TCR beta chains were listed as associated with cytomegalovirus.

The CDR3 runs 13 residues from the cysteine to the phenylalanine. CDR3 DNA only is kept here, 39 bases in frame from base 1. For this chain, trimming is 4 bases at the V end and 8 bases at the J end, and the number of junction bases without a gene match is 5. Sequences SQVTM (CDR1) and ANQGSEA (CDR2) are obtained from the germline V gene. The cohort comprised some 700 healthy bone marrow donors. At the time of sampling, every cohort member was nominally healthy, though immune exposures that went unrecorded were likely present. The donor tested CMV seropositive and was one of the 289 seropositive cohort members. Each donor provided a peripheral blood sample, and peripheral blood mononuclear cells were used for TCR beta sequencing. Genomic DNA extraction from the blood cell samples was performed with the Qiagen DNeasy Blood Extraction Kit. Libraries were made using the immunoSEQ multiplex PCR assay. For the multiplex PCR, a mixture combining 60 forward primers for TCR Vbeta segments and 13 reverse primers for TCR Jbeta segments was used. The CDR3 region of rearranged TCR beta genes was amplified from genomic DNA with a multiplex PCR assay. Amplified TCR beta libraries were sequenced as 87-base-pair reads on the Illumina HiSeq System. In the authors' own workflow: A later analysis tallied approximately 87 million unique TCR beta chains across the 666 repertoires, and 10 million to 11 million of those chains were shared by two or more donors. A nearest-neighbor algorithm error-corrected the raw reads and collapsed the reads into unique sequences, merging closely related sequences to remove PCR and sequencing errors. CDR3 sequences were aligned to IMGT reference sequences to assign V, D and J gene segments. For a sequence to be retained, at least a six-nucleotide match to both a V gene segment and a J gene segment was required. A rearrangement was called productive if the CDR3 had no stop codons and remained in frame with V and J, and every other rearrangement was called non-productive. Following IMGT convention, CDR3 was defined as the stretch from the second conserved V-encoded cysteine to the conserved J-encoded phenylalanine. Sequences without an unambiguous match to a single V gene segment were excluded from the earlier analysis of 587 of the donors. An earlier analysis of about 600 of the donors called V segments functional above 56.7% productive rearrangements and segregating when the between-donor standard deviation exceeded 5%. A statistical classification framework was developed to diagnose cytomegalovirus status using the catalog of TCR beta chain sequences. V and J gene assignment, in a later analysis, came from comparing TCR nucleotide sequences with IMGT/GENE-DB human TR gene sequences. A later analysis assigned CDR3 sequences and most-parsimonious VDJ recombination scenarios with the TCRdist pipeline. In a later analysis, each TCR beta chain was defined by its CDR3 amino acid sequence together with its V-gene family, and reads lacking a unique V-gene family were excluded. In a later analysis, approximately 640 highly shared, low-generation-probability nucleotide sequences were removed to address suspected cross-contamination and a sequencing artifact. In a later analysis, a clonal expansion index for each public chain was calculated from normalized within-repertoire ranks of inferred template counts. In a later analysis, generation probabilities were computed with a VDJ recombination model fitted to out-of-frame rearrangements, and the resulting probabilities were checked against IGoR. A later analysis scored TCR-TCR, TCR-HLA and TCR-CMV co-occurrence with hypergeometric tests, applying a repertoire-size bias correction to TCR pairs. A later analysis estimated false discovery rates by permuting HLA or CMV assignments 20 times. In a later analysis, co-occurring TCRs were grouped using DBSCAN, with TCRdist sequence similarity added in when clustering inside HLA-allele-positive subsets. Repertoires with fewer than 30,000 or more than 120,000 public chains, plus five repertoires with anomalous nucleotide sharing, were excluded from co-occurrence clustering. This immuneACCESS table, as held by TCRdb, lists in-frame sequences with V and J called but not all clones. Of the missing ones, under half trace to an unresolved V gene in checked studies; the others have no known cause. Clonal size and the V and J genes are those of that table, whereas D and trimming came from the DNA. The sample data list 150,000 or so clones, and around 82% of these were observed just once. The ten biggest clones cover around 5.2% of the sample.

There are a few counts of this clone. Its antigen remains unidentified. It has no much larger one-base neighbor in the sample; base qualities were not kept. Sequencing input: PBMCs. The receptor was isolated from a middle-aged woman in good health and CMV-seropositive. The chain links TRBV29-1 with TRBJ2-3, with 11 middle bases fitting TRBD2. DNA sequence: TGCAGCGTTGCTAGCGGGAGGTCGGGTACGCAGTATTTT. Its translation reads: CSVASGRSGTQYF.